This TCR beta chain originates from a study of cytomegalovirus exposure and HLA in healthy donors. A remark on this clone: What it binds is not known.

This CDR3 comprises 16 residues. Trimming removed 2 bases from V and 7 bases from J; junction bases left unmatched: 9. The germline CDR1 and CDR2 sequences are PRHDT and FYEKMQ (reference sequence). While the first cohort had about 610 subjects, the donors belonged to the separate validation cohort of 100 to 150 subjects. Study-wide points: Three chains linked to CMV were shown in vitro to be specific for CMV antigens. Rarity marked most TCR sequences, yet some public TCRs occurred in many donors. Around 160 TCR beta chains were listed as cytomegalovirus-associated.

Clones were sequenced by immunoSEQ multiplex PCR, and TCRdb holds only the in-frame ones, with some missing. The table lists 150,000 to 200,000 clones, around 86% of them singletons. This sequence originates from a man younger than 35 in good health and CMV-seropositive. This sequence joins TRBV13 and TRBJ2-1, with 9 bases fitting TRBD2. The sample was PBMCs. The CDR3 nucleotides are TGTGCCAGCAGCTTATATCGCGGGAGGGCCGGGAATGAGCAGTTCTTC. Translating gives CASSLYRGRAGNEQFF.